This TCR beta chain was observed in a study of Ad26.COV2.S vaccination and SARS-CoV-2 variants. The treatment is: some 19 received Ad26.COV2.S at low or high dose, single or two shots; roughly five received placebo; per-sample allocation not given. The samples were gathered on day 63 after the first injection of vaccine or placebo. Libraries were prepared by immunoSEQ multiplex PCR; TCRdb keeps only in-frame clonotypes and omits some of them. The repertoire holds about 390,000 clones, over 80% seen once, with about 1.7% in the top ten. The sequencing here drew on peripheral blood, taken in a trial of Ad26.COV2.S vaccine versus placebo. The origin of this receptor is a person between 18 and 59 years old who received the Ad26.COV2.S COVID-19 vaccine or a placebo.

The CDR3 nucleotides are TGTGCCAGCTCACCCCGGGACAGAACTGAAGCTTTCTTT. Protein: CASSPRDRTEAFF. The rearrangement links TRBV18 to TRBJ1-1, with 7 bases identical to TRBD1. Per the germline V gene, CDR1 is KGHSH and CDR2 is LQKENI. J lost 5 bases, V lost 3 bases, and 3 bases had no gene match. CDR3 size: 13 residues.